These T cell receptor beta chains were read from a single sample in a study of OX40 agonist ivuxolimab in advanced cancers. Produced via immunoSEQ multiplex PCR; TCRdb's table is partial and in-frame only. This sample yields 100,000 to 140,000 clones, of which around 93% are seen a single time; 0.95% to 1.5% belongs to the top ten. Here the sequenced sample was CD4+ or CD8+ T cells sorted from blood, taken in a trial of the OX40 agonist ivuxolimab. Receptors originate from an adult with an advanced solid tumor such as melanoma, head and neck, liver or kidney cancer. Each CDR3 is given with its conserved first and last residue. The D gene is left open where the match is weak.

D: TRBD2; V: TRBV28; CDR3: CASSLGGTRPETQYF
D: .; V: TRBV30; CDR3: CALGQGNTEAFF
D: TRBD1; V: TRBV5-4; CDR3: CASSSRTGGDTEAFF
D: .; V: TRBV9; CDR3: CASSASGSNTGELFF
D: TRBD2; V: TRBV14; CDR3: CASSLLSLASGVTGELFF
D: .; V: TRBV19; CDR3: CASNPGHGYYEQYF
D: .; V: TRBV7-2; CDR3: CASSSGGPNQPQHF
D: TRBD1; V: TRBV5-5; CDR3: CASSLRAGGQPQPQHF
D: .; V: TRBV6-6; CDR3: CASCLRGKETQYF
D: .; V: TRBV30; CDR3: CAFLGGGGGYTF
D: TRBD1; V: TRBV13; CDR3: CASSPGTGRVEKLFF
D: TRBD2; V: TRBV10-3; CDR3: CAISDTSGSSGEQYF
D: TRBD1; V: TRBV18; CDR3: CASSNRDRALQETQYF
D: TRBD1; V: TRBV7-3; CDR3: CASSLTGTGGWETQYF
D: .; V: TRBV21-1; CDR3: CASSRQYF
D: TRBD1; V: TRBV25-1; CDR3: CASSDGQVKYEQYF
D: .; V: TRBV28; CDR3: CASSLQNGTPEMFSDYGYTF
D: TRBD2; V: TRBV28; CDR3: CASSTVAGGISYEQYF
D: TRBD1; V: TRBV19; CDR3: CATTLQGSSGNTIYF
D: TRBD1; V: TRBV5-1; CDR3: CASSLGQGGNEQYF
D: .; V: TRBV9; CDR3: CASSVGAVQETQYF
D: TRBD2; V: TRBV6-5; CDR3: CASSLAGPTDTQYF
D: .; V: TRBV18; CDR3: CASSPGGRETQYF
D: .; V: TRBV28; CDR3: CASSTSWGAKNIQYF
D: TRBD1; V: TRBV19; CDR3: CASSIQGQGDTEAFF
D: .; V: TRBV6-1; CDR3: CASTPDSEAFF
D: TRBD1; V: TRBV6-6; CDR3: CASGGQAALTEAFF
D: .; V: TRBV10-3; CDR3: CAIGPREIGNTIYF